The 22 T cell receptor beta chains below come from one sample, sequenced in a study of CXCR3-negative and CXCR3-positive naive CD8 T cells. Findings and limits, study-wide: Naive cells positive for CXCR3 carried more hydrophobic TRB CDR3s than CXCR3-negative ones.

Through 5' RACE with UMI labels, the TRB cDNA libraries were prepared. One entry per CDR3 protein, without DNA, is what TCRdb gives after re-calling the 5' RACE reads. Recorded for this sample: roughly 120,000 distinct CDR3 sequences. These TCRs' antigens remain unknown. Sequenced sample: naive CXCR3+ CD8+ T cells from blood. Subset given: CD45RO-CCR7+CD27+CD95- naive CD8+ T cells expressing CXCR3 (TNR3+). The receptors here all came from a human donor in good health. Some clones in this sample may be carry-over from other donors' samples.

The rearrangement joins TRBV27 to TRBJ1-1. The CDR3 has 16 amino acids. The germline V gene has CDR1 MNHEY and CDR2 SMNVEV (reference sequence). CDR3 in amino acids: CASSPPPKQINTEAFF.

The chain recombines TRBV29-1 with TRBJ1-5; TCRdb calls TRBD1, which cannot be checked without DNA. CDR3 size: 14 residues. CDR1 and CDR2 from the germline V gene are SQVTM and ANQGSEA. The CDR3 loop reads CSVAGAGVNQPQHF.

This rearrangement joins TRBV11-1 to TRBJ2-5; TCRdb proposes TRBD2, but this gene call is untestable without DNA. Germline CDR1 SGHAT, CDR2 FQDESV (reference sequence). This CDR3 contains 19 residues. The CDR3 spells CASSKQAERLAGHQETQYF.

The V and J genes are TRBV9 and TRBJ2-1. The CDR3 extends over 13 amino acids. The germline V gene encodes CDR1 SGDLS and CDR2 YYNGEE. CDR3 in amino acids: CASSVRQYNEQFF.

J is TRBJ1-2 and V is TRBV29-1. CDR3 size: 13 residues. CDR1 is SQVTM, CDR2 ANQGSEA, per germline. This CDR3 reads CSVDWGQSYGYTF.

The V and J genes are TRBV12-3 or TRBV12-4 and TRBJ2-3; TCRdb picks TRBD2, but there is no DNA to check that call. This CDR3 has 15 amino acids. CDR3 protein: CASLSGTSGTDTQYF.

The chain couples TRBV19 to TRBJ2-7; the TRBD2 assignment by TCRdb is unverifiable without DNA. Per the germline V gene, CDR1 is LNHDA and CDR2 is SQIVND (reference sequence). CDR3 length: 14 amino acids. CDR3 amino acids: CGSSWDSYSYEQYF.

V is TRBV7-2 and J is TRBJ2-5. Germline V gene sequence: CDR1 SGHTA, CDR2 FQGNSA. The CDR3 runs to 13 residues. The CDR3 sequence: CASSFEPQETQYF.

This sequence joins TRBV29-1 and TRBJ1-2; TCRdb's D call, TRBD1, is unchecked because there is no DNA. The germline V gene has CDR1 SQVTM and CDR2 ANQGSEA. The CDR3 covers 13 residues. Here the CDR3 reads CSVVPGREDGYTF.

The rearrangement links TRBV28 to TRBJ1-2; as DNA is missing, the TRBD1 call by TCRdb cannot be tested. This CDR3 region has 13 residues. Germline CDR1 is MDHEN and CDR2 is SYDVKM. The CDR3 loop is CASSMRAPYGYTF.

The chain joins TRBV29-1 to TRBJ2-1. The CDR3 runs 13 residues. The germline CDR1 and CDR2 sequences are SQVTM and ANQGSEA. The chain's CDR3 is CSVAGSSYNEQFF.

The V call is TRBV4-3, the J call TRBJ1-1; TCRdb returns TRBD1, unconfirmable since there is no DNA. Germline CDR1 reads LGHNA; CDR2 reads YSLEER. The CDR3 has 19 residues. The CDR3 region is CASSQDRGLFEGPNTEVFF.

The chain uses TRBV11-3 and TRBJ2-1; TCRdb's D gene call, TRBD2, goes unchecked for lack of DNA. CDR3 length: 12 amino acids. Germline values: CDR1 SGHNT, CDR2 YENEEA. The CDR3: CASSWRDNEQFF.

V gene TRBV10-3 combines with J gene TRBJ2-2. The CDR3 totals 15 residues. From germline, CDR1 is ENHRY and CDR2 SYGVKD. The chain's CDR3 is CAISAAGSDTGELFF.

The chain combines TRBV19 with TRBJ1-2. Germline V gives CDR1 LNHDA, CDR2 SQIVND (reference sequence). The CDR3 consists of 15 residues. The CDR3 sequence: CASSRLPDGNYGYTF.

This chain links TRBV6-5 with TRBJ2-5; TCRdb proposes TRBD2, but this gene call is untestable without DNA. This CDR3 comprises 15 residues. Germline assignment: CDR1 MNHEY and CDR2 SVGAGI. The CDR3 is CASSYSGGVQETQYF.

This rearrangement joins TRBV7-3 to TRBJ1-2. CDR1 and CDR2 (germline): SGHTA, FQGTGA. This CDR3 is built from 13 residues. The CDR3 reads CASSMGYNYGYTF. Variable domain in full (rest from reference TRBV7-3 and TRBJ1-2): GAGVSQTPSNKVTEKGKYVELRCDPISGHTALYWYRQSLGQGPEFLIYFQGTGAADDSGLPNDRFFAVRPEGSVSTLKIQRTERGDSAVYLCASSMGYNYGYTFGSGTRLTVV.

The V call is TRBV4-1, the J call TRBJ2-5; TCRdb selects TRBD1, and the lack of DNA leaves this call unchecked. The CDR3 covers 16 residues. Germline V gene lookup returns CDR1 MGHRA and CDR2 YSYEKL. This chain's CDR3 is CASSQPGTGLQETQYF.

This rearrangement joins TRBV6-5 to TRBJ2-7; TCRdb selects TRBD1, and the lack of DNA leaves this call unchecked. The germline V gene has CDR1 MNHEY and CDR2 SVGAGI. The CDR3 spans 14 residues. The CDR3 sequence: CASSPDREYYEQYF.

The CDR3 loop is CASSYALTTDTQYF. J is TRBJ2-3 and V is TRBV6-2 or TRBV6-3; with no DNA, the TCRdb D assignment of TRBD2 cannot be verified. There are 14 residues in the CDR3. Per germline, CDR1 MNHEY and CDR2 SVGEGT.

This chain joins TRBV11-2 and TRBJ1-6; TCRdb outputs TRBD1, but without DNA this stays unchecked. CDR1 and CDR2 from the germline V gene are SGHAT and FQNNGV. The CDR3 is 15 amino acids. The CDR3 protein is CASSLVSDSRSPLHF. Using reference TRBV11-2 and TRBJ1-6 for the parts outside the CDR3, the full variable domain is EAGVAQSPRYKIIEKRQSVAFWCNPISGHATLYWYQQILGQGPKLLIQFQNNGVVDDSQLPKDRFSAERLKGVDSTLKIQPAKLEDSAVYLCASSLVSDSRSPLHFGNGTRLTVT.

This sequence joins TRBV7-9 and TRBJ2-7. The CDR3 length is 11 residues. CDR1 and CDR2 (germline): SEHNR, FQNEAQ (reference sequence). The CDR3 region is CASSASSEQYF. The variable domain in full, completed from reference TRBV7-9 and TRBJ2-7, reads DTGVSQNPRHKITKRGQNVTFRCDPISEHNRLYWYRQTLGQGPEFLTYFQNEAQLEKSRLLSDRFSAERPKGSFSTLEIQRTEQGDSAMYLCASSASSEQYFGPGTRLTVT.